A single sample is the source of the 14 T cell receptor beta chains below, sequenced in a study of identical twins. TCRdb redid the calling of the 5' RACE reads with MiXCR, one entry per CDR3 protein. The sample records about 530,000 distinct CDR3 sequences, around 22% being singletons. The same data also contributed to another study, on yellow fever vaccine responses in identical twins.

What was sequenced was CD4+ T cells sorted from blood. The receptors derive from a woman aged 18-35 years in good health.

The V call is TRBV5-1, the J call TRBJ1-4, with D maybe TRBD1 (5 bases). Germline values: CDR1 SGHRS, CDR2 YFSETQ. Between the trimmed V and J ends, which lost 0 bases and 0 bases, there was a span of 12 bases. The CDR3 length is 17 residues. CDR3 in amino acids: CASSLGQTLTTNEKLFF. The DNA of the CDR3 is TGCGCCAGCAGCTTGGGACAGACACTTACAACTAATGAAAAACTGTTTTTT. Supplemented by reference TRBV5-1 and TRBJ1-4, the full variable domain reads KAGVTQTPRYLIKTRGQQVTLSCSPISGHRSVSWYQQTPGQGLQFLFEYFSETQRNKGNFPGRFSGRQFSNSRSEMNVSTLELGDSALYLCASSLGQTLTTNEKLFFGSGTQLSVL.

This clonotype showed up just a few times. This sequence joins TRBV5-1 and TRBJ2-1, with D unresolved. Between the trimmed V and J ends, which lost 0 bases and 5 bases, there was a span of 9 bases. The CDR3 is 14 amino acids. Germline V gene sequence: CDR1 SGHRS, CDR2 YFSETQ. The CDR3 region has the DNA TGCGCCAGCAGCTTGGCCAGGCTGGACAATGAGCAGTTCTTC. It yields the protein CASSLARLDNEQFF.

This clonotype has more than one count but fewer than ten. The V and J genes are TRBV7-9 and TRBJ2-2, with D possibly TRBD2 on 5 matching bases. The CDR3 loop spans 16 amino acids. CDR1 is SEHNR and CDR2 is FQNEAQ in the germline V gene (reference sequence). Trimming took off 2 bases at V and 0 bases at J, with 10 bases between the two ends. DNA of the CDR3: TGTGCCAGCAGCTTAAGCCCCGGGGCGAACACCGGGGAGCTGTTTTTT. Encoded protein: CASSLSPGANTGELFF.

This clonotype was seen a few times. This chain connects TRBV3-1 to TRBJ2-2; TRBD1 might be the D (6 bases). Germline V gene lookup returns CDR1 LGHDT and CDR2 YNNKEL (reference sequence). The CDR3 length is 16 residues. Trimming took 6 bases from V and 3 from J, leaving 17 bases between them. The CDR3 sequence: CASSPLSQGDTGELFF. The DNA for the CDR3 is TGTGCCAGCAGTCCCCTATCACAGGGCGACACCGGGGAGCTGTTTTTT.

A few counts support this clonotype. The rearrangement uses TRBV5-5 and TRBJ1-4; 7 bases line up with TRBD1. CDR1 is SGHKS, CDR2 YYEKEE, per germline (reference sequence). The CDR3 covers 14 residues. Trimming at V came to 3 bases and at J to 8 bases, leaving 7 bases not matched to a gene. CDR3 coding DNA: TGTGCCAGCAGCTCCGGGACAGAAACCGAAAAACTGTTTTTT. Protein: CASSSGTETEKLFF.

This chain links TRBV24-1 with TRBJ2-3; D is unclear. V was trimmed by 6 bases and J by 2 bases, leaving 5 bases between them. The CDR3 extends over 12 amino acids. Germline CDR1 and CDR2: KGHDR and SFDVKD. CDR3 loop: CATSSTTDTQYF. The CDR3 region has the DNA TGTGCCACCAGTTCAACCACAGATACGCAGTATTTT.

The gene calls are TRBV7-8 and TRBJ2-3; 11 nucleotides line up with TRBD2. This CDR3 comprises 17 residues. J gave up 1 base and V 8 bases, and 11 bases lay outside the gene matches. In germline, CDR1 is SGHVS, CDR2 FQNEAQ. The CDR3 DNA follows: TGTGCCAGCCTTCCGCGACTAGCGGGATTGGGCACAGATACGCAGTATTTT. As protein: CASLPRLAGLGTDTQYF. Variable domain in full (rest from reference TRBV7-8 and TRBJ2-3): GAGVSQSPRYKVAKRGQDVALRCDPISGHVSLFWYQQALGQGPEFLTYFQNEAQLDKSGLPSDRFFAERPEGSVSTLKIQRTQQEDSAVYLCASLPRLAGLGTDTQYFGPGTRLTVL.

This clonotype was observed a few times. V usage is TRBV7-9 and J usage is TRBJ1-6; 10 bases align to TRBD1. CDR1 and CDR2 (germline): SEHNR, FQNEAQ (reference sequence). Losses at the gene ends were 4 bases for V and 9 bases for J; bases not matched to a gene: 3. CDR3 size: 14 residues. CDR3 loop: CASSSTGGISPLHF. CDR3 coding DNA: TGTGCCAGCAGCTCGACAGGGGGCATTTCACCCCTCCACTTT.

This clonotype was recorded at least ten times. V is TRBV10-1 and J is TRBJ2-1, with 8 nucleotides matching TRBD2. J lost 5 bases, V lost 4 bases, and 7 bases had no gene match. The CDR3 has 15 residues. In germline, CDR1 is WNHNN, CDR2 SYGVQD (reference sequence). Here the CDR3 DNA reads TGCGCCAGCAGTGTAGGTCTAGCGGGTGACAATGAGCAGTTCTTC. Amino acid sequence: CASSVGLAGDNEQFF.

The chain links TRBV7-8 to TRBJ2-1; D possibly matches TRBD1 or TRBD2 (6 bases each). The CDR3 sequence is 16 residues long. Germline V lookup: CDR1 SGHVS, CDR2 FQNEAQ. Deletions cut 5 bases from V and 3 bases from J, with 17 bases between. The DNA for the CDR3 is TGTGCCAGCAGCCCTTCGTGGGGGGCAATCTACAATGAGCAGTTCTTC. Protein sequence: CASSPSWGAIYNEQFF.

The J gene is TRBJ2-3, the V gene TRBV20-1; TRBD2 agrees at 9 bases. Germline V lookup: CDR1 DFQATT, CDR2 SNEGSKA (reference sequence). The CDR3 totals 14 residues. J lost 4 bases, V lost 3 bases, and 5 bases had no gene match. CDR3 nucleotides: TGCAGTGCTAGTACGCGGGGGGGCCCAGATACGCAGTATTTT. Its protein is CSASTRGGPDTQYF.

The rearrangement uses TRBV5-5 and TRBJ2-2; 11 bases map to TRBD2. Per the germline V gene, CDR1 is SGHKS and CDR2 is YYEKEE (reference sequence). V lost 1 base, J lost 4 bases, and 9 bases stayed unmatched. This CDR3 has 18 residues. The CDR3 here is CASSLFGTSGRSTGELFF. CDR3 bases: TGTGCCAGCAGCTTGTTCGGCACTAGCGGGAGAAGCACCGGGGAGCTGTTTTTT.

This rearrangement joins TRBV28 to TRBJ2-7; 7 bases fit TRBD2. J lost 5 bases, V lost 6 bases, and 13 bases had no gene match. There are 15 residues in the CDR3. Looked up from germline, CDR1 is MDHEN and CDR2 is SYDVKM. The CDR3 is CASSLSLAGEDEQYF. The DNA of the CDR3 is TGTGCCAGCAGCCTCTCCCTGGCGGGAGAGGACGAGCAGTACTTC.

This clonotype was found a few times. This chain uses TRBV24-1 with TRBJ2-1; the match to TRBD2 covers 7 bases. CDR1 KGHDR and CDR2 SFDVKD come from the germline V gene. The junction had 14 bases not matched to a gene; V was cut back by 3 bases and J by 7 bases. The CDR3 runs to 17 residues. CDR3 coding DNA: TGTGCCACCAGTGATGGCACCGGGACCTGGGAGGGAAATGAGCAGTTCTTC. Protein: CATSDGTGTWEGNEQFF.